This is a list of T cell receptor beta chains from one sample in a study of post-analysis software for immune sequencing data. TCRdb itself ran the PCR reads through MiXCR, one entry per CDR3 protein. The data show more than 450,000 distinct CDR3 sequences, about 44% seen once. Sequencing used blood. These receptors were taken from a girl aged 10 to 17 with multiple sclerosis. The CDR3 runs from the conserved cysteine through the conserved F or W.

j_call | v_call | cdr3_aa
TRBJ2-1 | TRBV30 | CAWSVNGLAVYNEQFF
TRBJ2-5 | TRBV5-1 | CASSMGTGAREQYF
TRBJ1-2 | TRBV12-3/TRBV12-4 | CASSAAGTGKGYTF
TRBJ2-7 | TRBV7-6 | CASSLGFSEYEQYF
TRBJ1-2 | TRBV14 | CASSREVYYGYTF
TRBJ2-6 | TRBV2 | CASSAMGNRHSGANVLTF
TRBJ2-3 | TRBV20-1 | CSAAPRTRTDTQYF
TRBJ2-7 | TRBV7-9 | CASSSRRRGGAGSYEQYF
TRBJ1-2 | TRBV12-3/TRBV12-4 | CASSRTGKNYGYTF
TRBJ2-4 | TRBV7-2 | CASSSTVAPLYF
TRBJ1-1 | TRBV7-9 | CASSMDSQAFF
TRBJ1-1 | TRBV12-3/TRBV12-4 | CASSAREGGTEAFF
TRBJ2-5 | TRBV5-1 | CASSPRSETQYF
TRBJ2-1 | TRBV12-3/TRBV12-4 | CASSLRRSNEQFF
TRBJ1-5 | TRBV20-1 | CSARPGQGAFNQPQHF
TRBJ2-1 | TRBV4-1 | CASSRAGTSGEGEQFF